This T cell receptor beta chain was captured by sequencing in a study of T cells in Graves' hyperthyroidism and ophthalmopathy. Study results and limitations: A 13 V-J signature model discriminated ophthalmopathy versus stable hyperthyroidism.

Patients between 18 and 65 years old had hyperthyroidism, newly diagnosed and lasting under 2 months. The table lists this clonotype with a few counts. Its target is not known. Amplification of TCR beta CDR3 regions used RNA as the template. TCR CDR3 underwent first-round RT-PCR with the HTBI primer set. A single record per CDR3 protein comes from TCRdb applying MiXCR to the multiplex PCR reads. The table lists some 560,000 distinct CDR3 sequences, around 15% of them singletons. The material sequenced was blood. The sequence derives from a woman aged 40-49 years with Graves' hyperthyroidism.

This CDR3 is CASSFSGVNEQFF. Here the CDR3 DNA reads TGCGCCAGCAGCTTTAGCGGAGTAAATGAGCAGTTCTTC. V is TRBV5-1 and J is TRBJ2-1; TRBD2 might be the D (6 bases). This CDR3 is 13 amino acids long. Looked up from germline, CDR1 is SGHRS and CDR2 is YFSETQ. Trimming removed 2 bases at V and 7 bases at J, with 10 bases between.